This T cell receptor beta chain was captured by sequencing in a study of blood T cells in healthy people across ages. The second PCR ran about 7 to 12 cycles with a sample-barcoded 5' primer and J-beta primers. Using its own MiXCR run on the 5' RACE reads, TCRdb lists one record per CDR3 protein. This table holds 550,000 to 800,000 distinct CDR3 sequences, 32% found once. This clonotype was seen a handful of times. Germline and junction disagree at one end, which may indicate a read error. This CDR3 is 15 amino acids long. Germline lookup yields CDR1 SGHRS and CDR2 YFSETQ. V and J are TRBV5-1 and TRBJ2-3, with D possibly TRBD1 on 5 matching bases. The sequencing sample was made of blood. The TCR sequence derives from a woman of 80 years or more in good health. This chain's CDR3 is CASSLAGQGTNTQYF. The CDR3 coding sequence is TGCGCCAGCAGCTTGGCCGGGCAGGGCACAAATACGCAGTATTTT.